This T cell receptor beta chain was captured in a study of blood T cell repertoires in COVID-19. Study in general: Researchers got acute and convalescent COVID-19 samples from the United States, Italy and Spain. Sources were T cells, B-cell-depleted T cells, or PBMCs; the material itself was cDNA or gDNA.

Source study methods: Amplification of reference gene primers provided the estimated nucleated cell counts. Sequenced by immunoSEQ multiplex PCR; TCRdb stores in-frame clones only, minus some. The V and J calls and clone size come from that table; D and trimming were worked out from the DNA. The table records approximately 260,000 clones, roughly 80% of them present only once. V was pared by 4 bases and J by 5 bases, with 11 bases between. Germline CDR1 and CDR2: ENHRY and SYGVKD. This CDR3 has 14 residues. The chain recombines TRBV10-3 with TRBJ2-2, with a tentative D call TRBD2 (5 bases). The sequence derives from a woman older than 75 with acute or convalescent COVID-19. Sample: peripheral blood. CDR3 in amino acids: CAISASGETGELFF. CDR3 coding DNA: TGTGCCATCAGTGCTTCCGGGGAGACCGGGGAGCTGTTTTTT.